This T cell receptor (beta chain) was identified in a study of blood T cell repertoires in COVID-19. Study as a whole: The United States, Italy and Spain provided the acute and convalescent COVID-19 samples. T cells, B-cell-depleted T cells, or PBMCs provided the cDNA or gDNA that served as material.

Under the authors' procedure: The assay estimated nucleated cells by amplifying reference gene primers. Clones were sequenced by immunoSEQ multiplex PCR, and TCRdb holds only the in-frame ones, with some missing. V, J and clone size are taken as reported in that table, and D and trimming were inferred from the DNA itself. This sample has some 53,000 clones, with less than 95% found just once. The specimen sequenced was peripheral blood. The receptor comes from a human donor in a cohort sampled during active COVID-19.

CDR3 DNA sequence: TGTGCCAGCAGCTTCTCCGGGAGTGATAGATGGGTGCAGTACTTC. It yields the protein CASSFSGSDRWVQYF. The chain uses TRBV11-2 and TRBJ2-7; a possible D gene is TRBD2 (6 bases). V lost 3 bases and J lost 9, with 21 bases in between. This CDR3 comprises 15 residues. CDR1 and CDR2 from the germline V gene are SGHAT and FQNNGV.